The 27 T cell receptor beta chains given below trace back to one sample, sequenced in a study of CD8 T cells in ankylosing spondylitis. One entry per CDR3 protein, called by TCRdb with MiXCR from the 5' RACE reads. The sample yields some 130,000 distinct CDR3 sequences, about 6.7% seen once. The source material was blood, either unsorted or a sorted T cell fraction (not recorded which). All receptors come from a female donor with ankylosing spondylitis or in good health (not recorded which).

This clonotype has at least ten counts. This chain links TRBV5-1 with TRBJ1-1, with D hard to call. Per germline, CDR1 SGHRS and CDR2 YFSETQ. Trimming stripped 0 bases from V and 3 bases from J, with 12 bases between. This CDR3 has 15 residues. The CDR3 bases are TGCGCCAGCAGCTTGGATGGACGGAGAGACACTGAAGCTTTCTTT. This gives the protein CASSLDGRRDTEAFF.

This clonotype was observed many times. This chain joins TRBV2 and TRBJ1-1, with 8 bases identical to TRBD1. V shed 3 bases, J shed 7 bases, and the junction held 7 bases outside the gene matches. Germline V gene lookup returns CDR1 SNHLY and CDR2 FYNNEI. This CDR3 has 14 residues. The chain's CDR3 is CASSDRDRRFEAFF. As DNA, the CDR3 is TGTGCCAGCAGTGACCGGGACAGGAGGTTTGAAGCTTTCTTT.

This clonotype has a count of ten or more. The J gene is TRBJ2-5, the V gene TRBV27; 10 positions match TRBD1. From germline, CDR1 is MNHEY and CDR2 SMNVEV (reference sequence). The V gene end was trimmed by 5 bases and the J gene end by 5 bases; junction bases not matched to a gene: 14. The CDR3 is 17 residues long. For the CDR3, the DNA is TGTGCCAGCAGTGCCACTGGACAGGGGGGTTTTCAGGAGACCCAGTACTTC. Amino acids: CASSATGQGGFQETQYF.

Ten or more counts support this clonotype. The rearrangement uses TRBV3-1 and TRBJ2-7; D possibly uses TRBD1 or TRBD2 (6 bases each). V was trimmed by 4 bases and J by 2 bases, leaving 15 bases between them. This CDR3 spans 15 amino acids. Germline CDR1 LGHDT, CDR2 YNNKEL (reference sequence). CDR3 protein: CASSPVRGPTYEQYF. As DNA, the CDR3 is TGTGCCAGCAGCCCTGTACGGGGGCCCACCTACGAGCAGTACTTC.

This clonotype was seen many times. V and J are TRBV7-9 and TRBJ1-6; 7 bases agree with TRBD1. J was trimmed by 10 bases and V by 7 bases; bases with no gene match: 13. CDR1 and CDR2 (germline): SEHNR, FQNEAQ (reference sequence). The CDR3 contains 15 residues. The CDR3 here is CASTSAGQVGSPLHF. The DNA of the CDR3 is TGTGCCAGCACCTCCGCCGGACAGGTGGGATCACCCCTCCACTTT.

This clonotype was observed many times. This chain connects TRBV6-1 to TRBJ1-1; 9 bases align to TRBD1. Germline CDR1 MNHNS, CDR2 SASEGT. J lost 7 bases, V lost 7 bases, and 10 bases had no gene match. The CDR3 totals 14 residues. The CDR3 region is CASTQTGGEIEAFF. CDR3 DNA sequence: TGTGCCAGCACCCAAACAGGGGGCGAAATTGAAGCTTTCTTT.

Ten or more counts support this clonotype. CDR3 amino acids: CASSLLQGATGELFF. Here the CDR3 DNA reads TGCGCCAGCAGCTTACTACAGGGGGCTACCGGGGAGCTGTTTTTT. This chain joins TRBV5-1 and TRBJ2-2; 9 bases are a match to TRBD1. This CDR3 region has 15 residues. The J segment lost 5 bases and the V segment lost 2 bases, leaving 4 bases of the junction unmatched. CDR1 and CDR2 (germline): SGHRS, YFSETQ.

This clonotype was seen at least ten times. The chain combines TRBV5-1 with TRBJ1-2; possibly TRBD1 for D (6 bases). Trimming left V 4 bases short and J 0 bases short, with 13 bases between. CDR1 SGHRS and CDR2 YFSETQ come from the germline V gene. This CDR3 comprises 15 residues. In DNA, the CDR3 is TGCGCCAGCAGCCGCACAGGGTTAACTAACTATGGCTACACCTTC. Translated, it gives CASSRTGLTNYGYTF.

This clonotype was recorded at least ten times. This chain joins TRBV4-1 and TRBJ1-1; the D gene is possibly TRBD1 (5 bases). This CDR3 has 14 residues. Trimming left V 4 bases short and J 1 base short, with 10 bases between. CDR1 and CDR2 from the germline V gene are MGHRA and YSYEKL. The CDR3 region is CASSRGHENTEAFF. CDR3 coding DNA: TGCGCCAGCAGCCGAGGACACGAGAACACTGAAGCTTTCTTT.

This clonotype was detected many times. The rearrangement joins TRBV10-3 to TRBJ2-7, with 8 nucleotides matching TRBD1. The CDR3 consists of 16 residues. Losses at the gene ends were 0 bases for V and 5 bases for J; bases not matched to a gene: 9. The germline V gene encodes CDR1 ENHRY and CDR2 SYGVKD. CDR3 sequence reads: CAISESRTGTSDEQYF. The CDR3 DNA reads TGTGCCATCAGTGAGTCCCGGACAGGGACATCGGACGAGCAGTACTTC.

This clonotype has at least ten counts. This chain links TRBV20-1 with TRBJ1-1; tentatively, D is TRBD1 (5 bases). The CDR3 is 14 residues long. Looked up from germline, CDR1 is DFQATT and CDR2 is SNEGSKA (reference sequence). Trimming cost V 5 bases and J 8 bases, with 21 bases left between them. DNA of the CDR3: TGCAGTGCTGATGACAGCGACCAGGACGTCGAAGCTTTCTTT. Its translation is CSADDSDQDVEAFF.

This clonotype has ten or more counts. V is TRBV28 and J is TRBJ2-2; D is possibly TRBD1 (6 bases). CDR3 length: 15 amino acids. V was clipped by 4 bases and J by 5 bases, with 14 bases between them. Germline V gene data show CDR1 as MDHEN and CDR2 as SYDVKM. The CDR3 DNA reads TGTGCCAGCAGTTCCGATCACACAGGGACCGGGGAGCTGTTTTTT. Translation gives CASSSDHTGTGELFF.

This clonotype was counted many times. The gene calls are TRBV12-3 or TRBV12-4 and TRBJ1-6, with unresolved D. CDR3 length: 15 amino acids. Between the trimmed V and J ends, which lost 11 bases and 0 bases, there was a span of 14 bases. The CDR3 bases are TGTGCCTCACGCACACTGAGCTCCTATAATTCACCCCTCCACTTT. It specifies CASRTLSSYNSPLHF.

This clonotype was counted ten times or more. CDR3 sequence reads: CASTLNSLGNEQFF. The CDR3, as DNA: TGTGCCAGCACTCTAAACAGTTTAGGGAATGAGCAGTTCTTC. The J gene is TRBJ2-1, the V gene TRBV11-2; D is uncertain. The V and J ends lost 7 bases and 7 bases respectively, with 17 bases between them. CDR1 is SGHAT and CDR2 is FQNNGV in the germline V gene. The CDR3 is made up of 14 amino acids.

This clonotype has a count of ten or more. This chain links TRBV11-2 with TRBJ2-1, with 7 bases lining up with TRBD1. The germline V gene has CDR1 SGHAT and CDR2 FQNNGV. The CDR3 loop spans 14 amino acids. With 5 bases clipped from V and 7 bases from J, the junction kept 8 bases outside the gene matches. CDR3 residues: CASSRLDRANEQFF. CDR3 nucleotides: TGTGCCAGCAGCAGACTTGACAGGGCAAATGAGCAGTTCTTC.

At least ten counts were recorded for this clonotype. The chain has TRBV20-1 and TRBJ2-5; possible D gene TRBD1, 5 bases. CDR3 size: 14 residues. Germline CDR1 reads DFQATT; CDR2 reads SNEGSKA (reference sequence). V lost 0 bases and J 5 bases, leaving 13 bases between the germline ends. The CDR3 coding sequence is TGCAGTGCTAGAGATCTTACCAGGGTGGAGACCCAGTACTTC. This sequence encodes CSARDLTRVETQYF.

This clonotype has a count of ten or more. The DNA of the CDR3 is TGTGCCAGCAGCCAAGAAAGTGGACTAGTCTCCGGGGAGCTGTTTTTT. It translates to CASSQESGLVSGELFF. This chain connects TRBV4-2 to TRBJ2-2; 7 bases are a match to TRBD2. Germline CDR1 reads LGHNA; CDR2 reads YNFKEQ. This CDR3 contains 16 residues. With 0 bases clipped from V and 6 bases from J, the junction kept 7 bases outside the gene matches.

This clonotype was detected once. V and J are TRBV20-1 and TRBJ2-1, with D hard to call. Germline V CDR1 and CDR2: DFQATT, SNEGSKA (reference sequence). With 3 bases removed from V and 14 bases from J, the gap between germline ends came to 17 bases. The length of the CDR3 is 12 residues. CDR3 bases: TGCAGTGCTAGGGTTCTGGAACAAAGGGAGTTCTTC. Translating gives CSARVLEQREFF.

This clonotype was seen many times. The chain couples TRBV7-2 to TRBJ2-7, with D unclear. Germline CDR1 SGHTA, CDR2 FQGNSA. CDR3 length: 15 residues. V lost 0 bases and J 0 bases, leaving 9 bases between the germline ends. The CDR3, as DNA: TGTGCCAGCAGCTTAGCTGGACGGAGCTCCTACGAGCAGTACTTC. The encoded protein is CASSLAGRSSYEQYF.

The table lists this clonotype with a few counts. The DNA for the CDR3 is TGTGCCAGCAGCTTAGGGGCAAGCTCTGGAAACACCATATATTTT. Translation gives CASSLGASSGNTIYF. The gene calls are TRBV7-2 and TRBJ1-3; D remains unclear. Germline V CDR1 and CDR2: SGHTA, FQGNSA. Deletions cut 1 base from V and 0 bases from J, with 7 bases between. This CDR3 has 15 amino acids.

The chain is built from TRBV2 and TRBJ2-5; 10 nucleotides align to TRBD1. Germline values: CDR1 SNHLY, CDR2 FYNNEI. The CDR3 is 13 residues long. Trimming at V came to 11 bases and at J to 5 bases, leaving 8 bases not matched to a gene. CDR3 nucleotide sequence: TGTGCCGGAGACAGGGGGCTCAGCGAGACCCAGTACTTC. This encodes CAGDRGLSETQYF.

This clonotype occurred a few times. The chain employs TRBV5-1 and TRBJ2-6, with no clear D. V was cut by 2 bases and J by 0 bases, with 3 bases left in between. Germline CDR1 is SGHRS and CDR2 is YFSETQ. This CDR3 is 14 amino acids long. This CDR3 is CASSLVSGANVLTF. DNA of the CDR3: TGCGCCAGCAGCTTAGTCTCTGGGGCCAACGTCCTGACTTTC.

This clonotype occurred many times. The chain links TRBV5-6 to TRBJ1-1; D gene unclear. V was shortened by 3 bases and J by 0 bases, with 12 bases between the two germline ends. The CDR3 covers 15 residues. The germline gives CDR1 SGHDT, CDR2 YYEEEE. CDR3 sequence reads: CASSSTTAMNTEAFF. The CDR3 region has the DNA TGTGCCAGCAGCTCAACCACAGCCATGAACACTGAAGCTTTCTTT.

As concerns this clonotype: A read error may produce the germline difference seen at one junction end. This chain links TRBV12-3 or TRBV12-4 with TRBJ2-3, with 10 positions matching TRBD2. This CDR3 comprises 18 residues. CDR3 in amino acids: CAISHTVGAGGARDTQYF. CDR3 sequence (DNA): TGTGCCATCAGTCACACGGTCGGAGCGGGGGGGGCGAGGGATACGCAGTATTTT.

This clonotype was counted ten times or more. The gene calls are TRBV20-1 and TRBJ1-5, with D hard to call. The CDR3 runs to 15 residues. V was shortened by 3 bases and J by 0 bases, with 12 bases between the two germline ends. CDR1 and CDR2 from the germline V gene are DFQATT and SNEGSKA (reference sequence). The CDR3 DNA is TGCAGTGCTAGCCCGGGGTCTGGTAGCAATCAGCCCCAGCATTTT. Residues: CSASPGSGSNQPQHF.

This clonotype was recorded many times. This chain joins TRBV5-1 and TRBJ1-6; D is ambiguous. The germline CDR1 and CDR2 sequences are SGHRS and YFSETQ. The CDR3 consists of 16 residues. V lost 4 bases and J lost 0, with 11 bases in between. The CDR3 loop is CASSNKGSSYNSPLHF. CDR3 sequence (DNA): TGCGCCAGCAGCAACAAGGGAAGCTCCTATAATTCACCCCTCCACTTT.

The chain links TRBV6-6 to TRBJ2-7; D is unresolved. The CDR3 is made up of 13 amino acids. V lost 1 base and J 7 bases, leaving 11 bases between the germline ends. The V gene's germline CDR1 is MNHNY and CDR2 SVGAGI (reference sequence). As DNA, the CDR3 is TGTGCCAGCAGTTACTACGGGTCGGAGGAGCAGTACTTC. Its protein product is CASSYYGSEEQYF.